This TCR beta chain was captured in a study of human T cells and chemical hapten exposure. MiXCR, run by TCRdb on the 5' RACE reads, gives a single entry per CDR3 protein. This sample has under 150,000 distinct CDR3 sequences, with roughly a fifth found just once. Trimming cost V 7 bases and J 4 bases; bases outside gene matches: 11. The CDR3 is made up of 15 amino acids. The germline V gene encodes CDR1 SGHTA and CDR2 FQGNSA. The authors' total RNA extraction used unfractionated whole blood. This clonotype was seen only a few times. The rearrangement joins TRBV7-2 to TRBJ1-1; 8 nucleotides line up with TRBD1. This receptor was taken from a human donor in good health. CDR3 in amino acids: CASTTRTGLATEAFF. CDR3 bases: TGTGCCAGCACCACTAGGACAGGGTTGGCCACTGAAGCTTTCTTT.